Sequencing of this T cell receptor beta chain was carried out in a study of response to subunit inactivated influenza vaccine. A single record per CDR3 protein comes from TCRdb applying MiXCR to the RT-PCR reads. The table shows hundreds of thousands of distinct CDR3 sequences, with roughly 12% occurring only once. The ends lost 3 bases at V and 0 bases at J; junction bases unmatched: 12. The CDR3 is 18 amino acids. Germline lookup yields CDR1 SGDLS and CDR2 YYNGEE. The TCR sequence derives from a man in his fifties who received an inactivated influenza vaccine. The genes are TRBV9 and TRBJ2-1; 7 nucleotides line up with TRBD2. The source was PBMCs from blood, collected on the day of vaccination. CDR3 nucleotides: TGTGCCAGCAGCGACTGGCTAGCGGATCCCAGCTCCTACAATGAGCAGTTCTTC. The encoded protein is CASSDWLADPSSYNEQFF.